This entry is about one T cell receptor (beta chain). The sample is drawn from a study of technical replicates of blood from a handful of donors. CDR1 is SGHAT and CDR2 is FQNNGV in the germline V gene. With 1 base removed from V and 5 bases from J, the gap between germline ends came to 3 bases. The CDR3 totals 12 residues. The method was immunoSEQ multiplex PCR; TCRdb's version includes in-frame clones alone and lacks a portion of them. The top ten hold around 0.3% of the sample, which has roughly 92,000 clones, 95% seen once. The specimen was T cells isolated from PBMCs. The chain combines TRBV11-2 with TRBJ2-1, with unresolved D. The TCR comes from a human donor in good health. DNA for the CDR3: TGTGCCAGCAGCTTAGCGGACAATGAGCAGTTCTTC. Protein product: CASSLADNEQFF.